The 27 T cell receptor beta chains listed next were all sequenced from one sample in a study of blood T cell repertoires in COVID-19. The method was immunoSEQ multiplex PCR; TCRdb's version includes in-frame clones alone and lacks a portion of them. Among around 120,000 clones listed, almost 80% were seen once. What was sequenced was peripheral blood. These receptors were obtained from a human donor in a cohort sampled during active COVID-19.

The rearrangement joins TRBV20-1 to TRBJ1-2; D is unresolved. The CDR3 runs 11 residues. Trimming stripped 2 bases from V and 3 bases from J, with 4 bases between. Germline V lookup: CDR1 DFQATT, CDR2 SNEGSKA (reference sequence). The CDR3 DNA follows: TGCAGTGCTAGACGGGACTATGGCTACACCTTC. Protein: CSARRDYGYTF.

The genes are TRBV5-4 and TRBJ1-1; no clear D. CDR1 is SGHNT, CDR2 YYREEE, per germline (reference sequence). With 3 bases removed from V and 2 bases from J, the gap between germline ends came to 5 bases. This CDR3 contains 12 residues. The CDR3 DNA sequence: TGTGCCAGCAGCTCCCCTAACACTGAAGCTTTCTTT. Its protein is CASSSPNTEAFF.

V usage is TRBV7-6 and J usage is TRBJ2-1; 15 bases map to TRBD2. The CDR3 covers 18 residues. V shed 5 bases and J 0 bases; nucleotides not matched to a gene: 5. Germline V gives CDR1 SGHVS, CDR2 FNYEAQ. The CDR3, as DNA: TGTGCCAGCAGCCCGGGACTAGCGGGAGGACACTCCTACAATGAGCAGTTCTTC. This encodes CASSPGLAGGHSYNEQFF.

V is TRBV13 and J is TRBJ2-7; 8 bases match TRBD1. With 3 bases clipped from V and 2 bases from J, the junction kept 6 bases outside the gene matches. Germline CDR1 PRHDT, CDR2 FYEKMQ (reference sequence). The CDR3 contains 15 residues. For the CDR3, the DNA is TGTGCCAGCAGCTTCCGGGACAGGCCACCCTACGAGCAGTACTTC. Translating gives CASSFRDRPPYEQYF. The entire variable domain, with the rest obtained from reference TRBV13 and TRBJ2-7, is as follows: AAGVIQSPRHLIKEKRETATLKCYPIPRHDTVYWYQQGPGQDPQFLISFYEKMQSDKGSIPDRFSAQQFSDYHSELNMSSLELGDSALYFCASSFRDRPPYEQYFGPGTRLTVT.

The gene calls are TRBV18 and TRBJ2-7, with a tentative D call TRBD2 (5 bases). V dropped 3 bases and J dropped 6 bases, with 12 bases sitting between them. This CDR3 comprises 13 residues. Looked up from germline, CDR1 is KGHSH and CDR2 is LQKENI. CDR3 sequence reads: CASSPGQAGEQYF. The DNA of the CDR3 is TGTGCCAGCTCACCCGGGCAGGCGGGCGAGCAGTACTTC.

The gene calls are TRBV5-4 and TRBJ2-3; tentative D call: TRBD1 (5 bases). This CDR3 region has 15 residues. V lost 4 bases, J lost 6 bases, and 18 bases lay in between. CDR1 is SGHNT and CDR2 is YYREEE in the germline V gene (reference sequence). CDR3 sequence: CASSTADTRMDTQYF. The CDR3 DNA reads as TGTGCCAGCAGCACCGCGGACACCCGGATGGATACGCAGTATTTT.

The CDR3 here is CASSDWTTPEQYF. The DNA of the CDR3 is TGTGCCAGCAGTGATTGGACTACACCCGAGCAGTACTTC. This chain links TRBV2 with TRBJ2-7, with TRBD2 as a possible D gene (6 bases). The germline V gene encodes CDR1 SNHLY and CDR2 FYNNEI. The length of the CDR3 is 13 residues. V was shortened by 3 bases and J by 6 bases, with 12 bases between the two germline ends. Complete variable domain (other parts from reference TRBV2 and TRBJ2-7): EPEVTQTPSHQVTQMGQEVILRCVPISNHLYFYWYRQILGQKVEFLVSFYNNEISEKSEIFDDQFSVERPDGSNFTLKIRSTKLEDSAMYFCASSDWTTPEQYFGPGTRLTVT.

The genes are TRBV15 and TRBJ2-2; 7 bases line up with TRBD1. This CDR3 has 16 residues. Germline loops: CDR1 LNHNV, CDR2 YYDKDF (reference sequence). V lost 3 bases to trimming and J lost 2 bases; unmatched junction nucleotides: 6. The CDR3 loop is CATSSPGQTNTGELFF. As DNA, the CDR3 is TGTGCCACCAGCAGCCCGGGACAGACTAACACCGGGGAGCTGTTTTTT.

The chain links TRBV4-3 to TRBJ2-7; perhaps TRBD1 as D (6 bases). With 2 bases removed from V and 3 bases from J, the gap between germline ends came to 11 bases. This CDR3 comprises 14 residues. Germline V lookup: CDR1 LGHNA, CDR2 YSLEER. The CDR3 sequence: CASSQSDRNYEQYF. The CDR3 DNA reads as TGCGCCAGCAGCCAATCTGACAGGAACTACGAGCAGTACTTC.

The CDR3 nucleotides read TGTGCCAGCAGTTTACAGGTAGTCTTAAGCTCCTACAATGAGCAGTTCTTC. Translation gives CASSLQVVLSSYNEQFF. The chain recombines TRBV5-6 with TRBJ2-1; the D gene is possibly TRBD1 (5 bases). The V end was cut by 5 bases, the J end by 0 bases, with 18 bases between. Germline loops: CDR1 SGHDT, CDR2 YYEEEE. This CDR3 region has 17 residues.

V and J are TRBV28 and TRBJ1-1, with D possibly matching TRBD1 (6 bases). V gave up 7 bases and J gave up 5 bases, with 14 bases separating them. The CDR3 contains 13 residues. CDR1 is MDHEN, CDR2 SYDVKM, per germline. This CDR3 reads CASTQQGGTEAFF. The CDR3, as DNA: TGTGCCAGCACCCAACAGGGTGGGACTGAAGCTTTCTTT.

The V gene is TRBV11-2, the J gene TRBJ2-3; the D is unclear. This CDR3 contains 13 residues. The germline V and J ends were trimmed by 2 bases and 4 bases, with 7 bases remaining between them. Germline V CDR1 and CDR2: SGHAT, FQNNGV. The CDR3 coding sequence is TGTGCCAGCAGCTTAACAGTTCCAGATACGCAGTATTTT. This codes for CASSLTVPDTQYF.

The J gene is TRBJ2-2, the V gene TRBV5-1; the D gene is possibly TRBD1 (7 bases). V lost 0 bases and J 2 bases, leaving 11 bases between the germline ends. This CDR3 region has 16 residues. In germline, CDR1 is SGHRS, CDR2 YFSETQ. The CDR3 sequence is CASSLGGTANTGELFF. As DNA, the CDR3 is TGCGCCAGCAGCTTGGGCGGGACAGCTAACACCGGGGAGCTGTTTTTT.

This chain connects TRBV7-2 to TRBJ1-2, with TRBD1 matching over 9 bases. Per the germline V gene, CDR1 is SGHTA and CDR2 is FQGNSA. This CDR3 spans 13 amino acids. Trimming removed 6 bases from V and 7 bases from J; junction bases left unmatched: 6. As DNA, the CDR3 is TGTGCCAGCAGGTGGCGGGACAGGGTTGGCTACACCTTC. This translates into CASRWRDRVGYTF.

The rearrangement links TRBV7-2 to TRBJ2-7; TRBD2 might be the D (6 bases). The germline V and J ends were trimmed by 6 bases and 0 bases, with 12 bases remaining between them. Germline CDR1 reads SGHTA; CDR2 reads FQGNSA. The CDR3 runs to 14 residues. The CDR3, as DNA: TGTGCCAGCAGTTTCGGGGACTCCTCCTACGAGCAGTACTTC. Translating it yields CASSFGDSSYEQYF.

The CDR3 is CATSDWYGGINEQFF. CDR3 nucleotide sequence: TGTGCCACCAGTGATTGGTACGGGGGGATCAATGAGCAGTTCTTC. The chain joins TRBV24-1 to TRBJ2-1; 7 bases fit TRBD2. The germline gives CDR1 KGHDR, CDR2 SFDVKD. This CDR3 comprises 15 residues. V trimming: 2 bases; J trimming: 6 bases; junction bases outside the gene matches: 6.

This chain joins TRBV2 and TRBJ1-1; D call uncertain. Germline lookup yields CDR1 SNHLY and CDR2 FYNNEI. This CDR3 has 14 residues. Deletions cut 2 bases from V and 2 bases from J, with 9 bases between. The CDR3 sequence: CASSELSRNTEAFF. The CDR3 DNA is TGTGCCAGCAGTGAATTAAGTAGAAACACTGAAGCTTTCTTT.

The V and J genes are TRBV9 and TRBJ2-1; D may be TRBD1 (5 bases). Germline V gives CDR1 SGDLS, CDR2 YYNGEE. The CDR3 loop spans 14 amino acids. V was cut by 0 bases and J by 7 bases, with 11 bases left in between. The CDR3 here is CASSVVPGNNEQFF. Here the CDR3 DNA reads TGTGCCAGCAGCGTAGTGCCAGGGAATAATGAGCAGTTCTTC.

V and J are TRBV7-2 and TRBJ2-5; TRBD2 is a possible D gene (5 bases). Germline CDR1 and CDR2: SGHTA and FQGNSA. Between the trimmed V and J ends, which lost 4 bases and 5 bases, there was a span of 17 bases. The CDR3 covers 15 residues. CDR3 sequence (DNA): TGTGCCAGCAGCTCCGAGGGCAGGAATGGGGAGACCCAGTACTTC. Translated, it gives CASSSEGRNGETQYF.

The chain uses TRBV7-2 and TRBJ2-1; 7 nucleotides match TRBD2. Germline CDR1 SGHTA, CDR2 FQGNSA. There are 15 residues in the CDR3. Germline trimming cut 5 bases from V and 2 bases from J; bases unmatched to any gene: 6. In DNA, the CDR3 is TGTGCCAGCAGCCGTGAGGGACTACCCTACAATGAGCAGTTCTTC. Protein sequence: CASSREGLPYNEQFF.

This clone was seen once. The rearrangement uses TRBV11-2 and TRBJ2-3; TRBD2 aligns across 13 bases. This CDR3 is built from 16 residues. CDR1 is SGHAT and CDR2 is FQNNGV in the germline V gene. With V trimmed by 3 bases and J by 5 bases, 5 bases remained unmatched. CDR3 protein: CASSFGTSGIIDTQYF. CDR3 in DNA: TGTGCCAGCAGCTTTGGGACTAGCGGGATTATAGATACGCAGTATTTT.

The chain uses TRBV18 and TRBJ2-7; 11 bases map to TRBD2. V lost 4 bases to trimming and J lost 6 bases; unmatched junction nucleotides: 8. CDR1 and CDR2 (germline): KGHSH, LQKENI. The CDR3 runs to 15 residues. The CDR3 DNA reads as TGTGCCAGCTCACGACTTAGCGGGAGGGAAGGCGAGCAGTACTTC. It specifies CASSRLSGREGEQYF.

The rearrangement uses TRBV2 and TRBJ2-1; 9 bases match TRBD2. The junction had 10 bases not matched to a gene; V was cut back by 10 bases and J by 6 bases. CDR1 SNHLY and CDR2 FYNNEI come from the germline V gene. There are 14 residues in the CDR3. The CDR3 region is CATSREGGRNEQFF. CDR3 nucleotide sequence: TGTGCCACCTCGCGGGAGGGGGGGCGCAATGAGCAGTTCTTC.

This chain connects TRBV7-2 to TRBJ2-1, with 12 bases aligning to TRBD2. V lost 5 bases and J lost 9; bases outside the gene matches: 8. Germline V gene data show CDR1 as SGHTA and CDR2 as FQGNSA. This CDR3 is built from 15 residues. CDR3 protein: CASSPLAGGPGEQFF. The CDR3 DNA follows: TGTGCCAGCAGCCCGCTAGCGGGGGGGCCGGGTGAGCAGTTCTTC.

The V call is TRBV29-1, the J call TRBJ2-3; D ambiguous. CDR3 length equals 12 residues. Trimming stripped 0 bases from V and 5 bases from J, with 6 bases between. Germline lookup yields CDR1 SQVTM and CDR2 ANQGSEA. The DNA for the CDR3 is TGCAGCGTTGAAGAGTCTTTAGATACGCAGTATTTT. Its translation: CSVEESLDTQYF.

J is TRBJ2-3 and V is TRBV6-2 or TRBV6-3; possibly TRBD1 for D (5 bases). The CDR3 has 12 amino acids. In germline, CDR1 is MNHEY, CDR2 SVGEGT. The germline V and J ends were trimmed by 5 bases and 9 bases, with 12 bases remaining between them. This CDR3 reads CASSHQRGTQYF. The CDR3 DNA reads TGTGCCAGCAGTCACCAAAGGGGCACGCAGTATTTT.

This chain joins TRBV28 and TRBJ2-1; no definite D call. The CDR3 spans 14 residues. Germline V gives CDR1 MDHEN, CDR2 SYDVKM. The CDR3 loop reads CASTLESAYNEQFF. As DNA, the CDR3 is TGTGCTTCTACCTTGGAGAGTGCCTACAATGAGCAGTTCTTC. Supplemented by reference TRBV28 and TRBJ2-1, the full variable domain reads DVKVTQSSRYLVKRTGEKVFLECVQDMDHENMFWYRQDPGLGLRLIYFSYDVKMKEKGDIPEGYSVSREKKERFSLILESASTNQTSMYLCASTLESAYNEQFFGPGTRLTVL.